This T cell receptor (beta chain) was recovered during a study of cytomegalovirus exposure and HLA in healthy donors. Whole-study findings and limits: A later analysis reportedly found that, within productive TCRs, an Asian-associated ancestry cluster had fewer N-insertions than the mean observed across the roughly 700 donors. What was likely a sequencing artifact was a cluster of highly shared sequence variants. The authors later linked a missense DCLRE1C variant to TCR beta V- and J-gene trimming.

Use of 60 Vbeta and 13 Jbeta primers characterized the PCR. Profiled with immunoSEQ multiplex PCR; TCRdb holds only in-frame clones, not every one. The sample shows 150,000 to 200,000 clones, over 70% of them seen only once. This CDR3 region has 14 residues. V gave up 4 bases and J gave up 1 base, with 11 bases separating them. Per the germline V gene, CDR1 is WSHSY and CDR2 is SAAADI. Concerning this clone: The antigen remains undetermined.

Sequencing was carried out using PBMCs. This TCR came from a man aged 50-60 years in good health and CMV-seropositive. The gene calls are TRBV10-2 and TRBJ2-7; possible D gene TRBD2, 6 bases. DNA of the CDR3: TGCGCCAGCAGTGGGGGACTGCCATCCTACGAGCAGTACTTC. Encoded protein: CASSGGLPSYEQYF.